The rows below give T cell receptor beta chains drawn from one sample of a study of regulatory T cells in long-lasting Graves disease. TCRdb re-called the multiplex PCR reads with MiXCR, one entry per CDR3 protein. The sample holds more than 650,000 distinct CDR3 sequences, about 30% seen once. This specimen was peripheral blood mononuclear cells (PBMCs), taken when the disease was refractory, from a patient treated with antithyroid drugs. The receptors here all came from a female donor with Graves disease. Both conserved end residues are part of each CDR3. D genes are given only for firm matches. Part of the rows lack a size; the others show once, few, many or a class for expanded clones.

J,V,size,D,DNA,CDR3
TRBJ2-2,TRBV20-1,few,-,TGCAGTGCTAGAGATAAGATGAAGGGTGGGACCGGGGAGCTGTTTTTT,CSARDKMKGGTGELFF
TRBJ2-7,TRBV6-1,many,-,TGTGCCAGCAGCCCGACAGGGAGGTACGAGCAGTACTTC,CASSPTGRYEQYF
TRBJ2-2,TRBV29-1,-,-,TGCAGCGTTGTATTCCTGAGCGGAACTAACACCGGGGAGCTGTTTTTT,CSVVFLSGTNTGELFF
TRBJ1-5,TRBV20-1,-,-,TGCAGTGCTACATACCCCAATAGCGTTCTGAATCAGCCCCAGCATTTT,CSATYPNSVLNQPQHF
TRBJ1-2,TRBV28,many,-,TGTGCCAGCAGCCTCATTGGGACTCTCTATGGCTACACCTTC,CASSLIGTLYGYTF
TRBJ1-1,TRBV13,few,-,TGTGCCAGCAGCTTGGGGGGTGAGTCTGAAGCTTTCTTT,CASSLGGESEAFF
TRBJ2-5,TRBV7-9,few,TRBD2,TGTGCCAGCAGCTTCAGGACTAGCCTTCCAGGGGAGACCCAGTACTTC,CASSFRTSLPGETQYF
TRBJ1-2,TRBV10-3,-,TRBD1,TGTGCCATCAGTACCGGGACAGCTAACTATGGCTACACCTTC,CAISTGTANYGYTF
TRBJ2-4,TRBV20-1,many,TRBD2,TGCAGTGCTCCAGGACTAGGAGTCAACATTCAGTACTTC,CSAPGLGVNIQYF
TRBJ1-5,TRBV6-4,once,-,TGTGCCAGCAGTTCAGGACCGACCAATCAGCCCCAGCATTTT,CASSSGPTNQPQHF
TRBJ1-1,TRBV6-1,few,-,TGTGCCAGCAGTCCCGCGAGGGGGAACACTGAAGCTTTCTTT,CASSPARGNTEAFF
TRBJ1-2,TRBV29-1,-,-,TGCAGCGTTGGGGAACCTACAGGGAGCGGCTACACCTTC,CSVGEPTGSGYTF
TRBJ1-6,TRBV6-1,-,TRBD1,TGTGCCAGCAGATTCACTCGACAGGGTTATTCACCCCTCCACTTT,CASRFTRQGYSPLHF
TRBJ2-4,TRBV5-1,-,TRBD1,TGCGCCAGCAGCTTGGAGGAGACAGGGAAAAACATTCAGTACTTC,CASSLEETGKNIQYF
TRBJ1-3,TRBV19,few,-,TGTGCCAGTAGTGTACGAAGAAACACCATATATTTT,CASSVRRNTIYF
TRBJ1-2,TRBV6-2/TRBV6-3,-,TRBD1,TGTGCCAGCAGTCTTCGAGGACAGGGAGGCTATGGCTACACCTTC,CASSLRGQGGYGYTF
TRBJ1-1,TRBV29-1,once,-,TGCAGCGTTCCCGACCCGGGGGCAATGAACACTGAAGCTTTCTTT,CSVPDPGAMNTEAFF